The present T cell receptor beta chain was sequenced within a study of T cells in Graves' hyperthyroidism and ophthalmopathy. The overall study: The blood sample was taken at first diagnosis, before treatment began.

This clonotype was found many times. Its antigen is unidentified. Researchers took RNA transcripts and amplified the TCR beta CDR3 regions from them. With the HTBI primer set, the TCR CDR3 went through a first round of RT-PCR. MiXCR, applied by TCRdb to the multiplex PCR reads, yields one record per CDR3 protein. The sample lists 600,000 to 650,000 distinct CDR3 sequences; 15% to 20% were seen once. Study-wide results and limits: In the blood, most expanded thyroid clonotypes above 0.001 appeared as well.

The specimen was blood. The clonotype originates from a woman younger than 45 with Graves' hyperthyroidism.

CDR3 sequence: CASSPQTTDTQYF. Here the CDR3 DNA reads TGTGCCAGCAGCCCCCAAACCACAGATACGCAGTATTTT. The chain recombines TRBV7-2 with TRBJ2-3; D gene unclear. CDR1 SGHTA and CDR2 FQGNSA come from the germline V gene. The CDR3 is 13 amino acids. Trimming took off 5 bases at V and 2 bases at J, with 8 bases between the two ends. Supplemented by reference TRBV7-2 and TRBJ2-3, the full variable domain reads GAGVSQSPSNKVTEKGKDVELRCDPISGHTALYWYRQSLGQGLEFLIYFQGNSAPDKSGLPSDRFSAERTGGSVSTLTIQRTQQEDSAVYLCASSPQTTDTQYFGPGTRLTVL.